This T cell receptor (beta chain) originates from a study of cytomegalovirus exposure and HLA in healthy donors. Study-level results: Later genetic work tied a missense DCLRE1C variant to beta-chain V and J trimming. In a later analysis, across HLA loci, associated TCR counts were highest for DRB1, lowest for HLA-C.

In regard to this clone: What it binds is not known. The identical CDR3 is also encoded by other nucleotide sequences in the sample.

Use of 60 Vbeta and 13 Jbeta primers characterized the PCR. Data came from immunoSEQ multiplex PCR; TCRdb stores just in-frame clones and leaves some out. The profile covers 160,000 or so clones, with 60% to 80% appearing a single time and more than 3.5% taken by the ten largest. The V and J ends lost 1 base and 0 bases respectively, with 8 bases between them. The CDR3 is 15 residues long. Germline lookup yields CDR1 MGHRA and CDR2 YSYEKL. This receptor was taken from a man aged 25 to 40 in good health and CMV-seropositive. The sequencing input was PBMCs. The genes are TRBV4-1 and TRBJ2-3, with a tentative D call TRBD2 (6 bases). This CDR3 reads CASSQAGGSTDTQYF. CDR3 in DNA: TGCGCCAGCAGCCAAGCTGGGGGGAGCACAGATACGCAGTATTTT.